These T cell receptor beta chains were read from a single sample in a study of blood T cell repertoires in COVID-19. Using immunoSEQ multiplex PCR, the repertoire was profiled, and TCRdb retains in-frame clones only, with some absent. Found here are about 250,000 clones, roughly 80% of them singletons; the top ten hold over 4%. The material sequenced was PBMCs or T cells enriched from blood (not recorded which). The origin of the receptors is a man aged 40-49 years who had been exposed to COVID-19. CDR3s include the opening cysteine and the closing phenylalanine or tryptophan. D genes are given only for firm matches. A clone size is listed for some rows: how often the clone was seen (once, few, many), or a class if it is expanded.

abundance	v_gene	d_gene	j_gene	len	CDR3nt	CDR3aa
.	TRBV12-3/TRBV12-4	.	TRBJ2-7	11	TGTGCCAGCAGTTTTGGTCGGGAGCAGTACTTC	CASSFGREQYF
.	TRBV7-8	.	TRBJ2-5	14	TGTGCCAGCAGCCCCTTAGAGGAGTGGGAGACCCAGTACTTC	CASSPLEEWETQYF
.	TRBV5-4	.	TRBJ2-4	12	TGTGCCGGGTCGGGGGCCAAAAACATTCAGTACTTC	CAGSGAKNIQYF
.	TRBV11-3	.	TRBJ2-7	17	TGTGCCAGCAGCTTAGAACAAGTGGCAGCGGGCTACTACGAGCAGTACTTC	CASSLEQVAAGYYEQYF
.	TRBV5-4	.	TRBJ2-5	14	TGTGCCAGCAGCTTGCAGGGGCTGCAAGAGACCCAGTACTTC	CASSLQGLQETQYF
.	TRBV6-5	.	TRBJ1-4	14	TGTGCCAGCACCAGACAGCAACCTAATGAAAAACTGTTTTTT	CASTRQQPNEKLFF
once	TRBV30	TRBD1	TRBJ1-2	14	TGTGCCTGGACTGGACAGGGGCCTCGATATGGCTACACCTTC	CAWTGQGPRYGYTF
once	TRBV18	TRBD2	TRBJ2-4	13	TGTGCCAGCTCACCAGGGGGGGATGACATTCAGTACTTC	CASSPGGDDIQYF
.	TRBV7-9	.	TRBJ2-3	16	TGTGCCAGCAGGTTACTTGACTCATCTAGCACAGATACGCAGTATTTT	CASRLLDSSSTDTQYF
.	TRBV6-1	TRBD2	TRBJ2-1	20	TGTGCCAGCAGTGAAGCCCATAGAACAAGGACTAGCGGAACCTACAATGAGCAGTTCTTC	CASSEAHRTRTSGTYNEQFF
few	TRBV7-9	.	TRBJ2-3	14	TGTGCCAGCAGCGCCGTGTCACAGTTAGATACGCAGTATTTT	CASSAVSQLDTQYF